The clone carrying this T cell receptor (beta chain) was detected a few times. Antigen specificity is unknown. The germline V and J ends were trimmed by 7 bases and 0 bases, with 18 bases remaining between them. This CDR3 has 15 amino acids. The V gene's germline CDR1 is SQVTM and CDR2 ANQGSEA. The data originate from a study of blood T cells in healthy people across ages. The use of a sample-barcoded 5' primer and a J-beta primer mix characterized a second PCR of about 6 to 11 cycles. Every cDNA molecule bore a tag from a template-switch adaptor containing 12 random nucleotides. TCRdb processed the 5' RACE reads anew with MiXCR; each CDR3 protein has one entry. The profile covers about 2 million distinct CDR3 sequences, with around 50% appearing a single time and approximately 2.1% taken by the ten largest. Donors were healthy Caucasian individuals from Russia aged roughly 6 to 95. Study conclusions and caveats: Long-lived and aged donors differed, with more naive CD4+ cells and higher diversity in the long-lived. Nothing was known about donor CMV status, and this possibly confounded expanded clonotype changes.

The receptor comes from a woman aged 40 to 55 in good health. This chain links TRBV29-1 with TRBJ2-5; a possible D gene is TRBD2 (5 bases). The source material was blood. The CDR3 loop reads CSGSQVGMYQETQYF. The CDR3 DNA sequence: TGCAGCGGAAGTCAGGTCGGGATGTACCAAGAGACCCAGTACTTC.